A selection of T cell receptor beta chains follows, all from one sample in a study of cytomegalovirus exposure and HLA in healthy donors. Repertoires were generated with immunoSEQ multiplex PCR, while TCRdb's copy carries only in-frame clones and drops some. The sample consists of 95,000 to 150,000 clones, around 80% of them appearing once. The specimen was PBMCs. These receptors were obtained from a man under 40 in good health and CMV-seronegative. Both conserved end residues are part of each CDR3.

15 | TRBJ2-2 | TRBV10-3 | CAISTGVSRTGELFF
18 | TRBJ2-3 | TRBV12-1 | CASSFRTSGGCSTDTQYF
15 | TRBJ1-2 | TRBV5-1 | CASSLALGGPGGYTF
16 | TRBJ2-1 | TRBV7-8 | CASSLAPRQGDHEQFF
16 | TRBJ1-6 | TRBV5-5 | CASSLVGSSYNSPLHF
14 | TRBJ2-7 | TRBV5-1 | CASSSNPGARGLYF
15 | TRBJ1-2 | TRBV18 | CASSPAPQADYGYTF
17 | TRBJ2-7 | TRBV5-1 | CASSLRGGQLSAYEQYF
12 | TRBJ1-2 | TRBV19 | CATRDRGDGYTF
13 | TRBJ2-7 | TRBV7-9 | CASSSFVGTEQYF
15 | TRBJ1-2 | TRBV9 | CASSVAQGADYGYTF
15 | TRBJ1-1 | TRBV18 | CASSPLGQGSTEAFF
14 | TRBJ2-5 | TRBV10-3 | CAIGRGGGQETQYF
13 | TRBJ2-7 | TRBV7-2 | CASSLEGGDEQYF
16 | TRBJ2-4 | TRBV11-2 | CASSFSTRVAKNIQYF
16 | TRBJ2-5 | TRBV5-5 | CASSFSPTGTRETQYF
16 | TRBJ2-7 | TRBV7-8 | CASSPSARTEPYEQYF
17 | TRBJ2-3 | TRBV15 | CATSRGPGTGGTDTQYF
15 | TRBJ2-5 | TRBV7-9 | CASSSLAGGRETQYF
14 | TRBJ2-5 | TRBV5-8 | CASSPGLRQETQYF
17 | TRBJ1-6 | TRBV10-3 | CAISEGGQGRANSPLHF
16 | TRBJ2-1 | TRBV29-1 | CSVEDRGGTGAGEQFF
15 | TRBJ1-1 | TRBV4-2 | CASSQDGGTSTEAFF